This is a list of T cell receptor beta chains from one sample in a study of siplizumab effects on memory and regulatory T cells. Sequenced by immunoSEQ multiplex PCR; TCRdb stores in-frame clones only, minus some. The sample includes about 85,000 clones, roughly 94% seen only once; the top ten take roughly 18%. Material for sequencing was CD8+ T cells sorted from blood. These receptor sequences come from a human donor in good health. Each CDR3 is given with its conserved first and last residue. Each record gives: V gene, D gene, J gene, clone size, CDR3 protein, CDR3 DNA. D genes are given only for firm matches. Some rows have no size entry. The others give once, few or many, or a class for an expanded clone.

v_call: TRBV2; d_call: .; j_call: TRBJ2-7; clone_size: once; cdr3_aa: CASSEALRATLEQYF; cdr3_nt: TGTGCCAGCAGTGAAGCGCTTCGGGCGACCCTGGAGCAGTACTTC
v_call: TRBV27; d_call: .; j_call: TRBJ2-5; clone_size: .; cdr3_aa: CASSLGSDQETQYF; cdr3_nt: TGTGCCAGCAGTTTAGGGTCAGATCAAGAGACCCAGTACTTC
v_call: TRBV6-5; d_call: TRBD1; j_call: TRBJ2-7; clone_size: .; cdr3_aa: CASSYNGDRITYEQYF; cdr3_nt: TGTGCCAGCAGTTACAACGGGGACAGGATAACCTACGAGCAGTACTTC
v_call: TRBV4-1; d_call: TRBD2; j_call: TRBJ2-7; clone_size: .; cdr3_aa: CASSHGAGLAGNSYEQYF; cdr3_nt: TGCGCCAGCAGCCATGGTGCAGGACTAGCGGGAAACTCCTACGAGCAGTACTTC
v_call: TRBV7-6; d_call: TRBD1; j_call: TRBJ2-7; clone_size: .; cdr3_aa: CASSPKTGGTYEQYF; cdr3_nt: TGTGCCAGCAGCCCCAAGACAGGGGGCACCTACGAGCAGTACTTC
v_call: TRBV19; d_call: TRBD2; j_call: TRBJ2-1; clone_size: .; cdr3_aa: CASSISLAGEANEQFF; cdr3_nt: TGTGCCAGTAGTATTTCGCTAGCGGGAGAGGCGAATGAGCAGTTCTTC
v_call: TRBV25-1; d_call: .; j_call: TRBJ2-1; clone_size: .; cdr3_aa: CASSAGSSYNEQFF; cdr3_nt: TGTGCCAGCAGTGCCGGGAGCTCCTACAATGAGCAGTTCTTC
v_call: TRBV6-5; d_call: .; j_call: TRBJ1-1; clone_size: .; cdr3_aa: CASRTTTGATEAFF; cdr3_nt: TGTGCCAGCAGAACCACTACTGGAGCCACTGAAGCTTTCTTT
v_call: TRBV5-1; d_call: .; j_call: TRBJ2-5; clone_size: .; cdr3_aa: CASSLAFRRGLETQYF; cdr3_nt: TGCGCCAGCAGCTTGGCTTTCAGAAGGGGTTTAGAGACCCAGTACTTC
v_call: TRBV19; d_call: .; j_call: TRBJ1-1; clone_size: few; cdr3_aa: CATKTGYIAEAFF; cdr3_nt: TGTGCCACCAAGACAGGATATATCGCTGAAGCTTTCTTT
v_call: TRBV19; d_call: .; j_call: TRBJ2-6; clone_size: .; cdr3_aa: CASSIGHSGANVLTF; cdr3_nt: TGTGCCAGTAGTATAGGTCACTCTGGGGCCAACGTCCTGACTTTC